This paragraph covers one T cell receptor (beta chain) sequence. CDR1 is LNHDA, CDR2 SQIVND, per germline (reference sequence). The junction had 9 bases not matched to a gene; V was cut back by 6 bases and J by 3 bases. The CDR3 has 16 residues. Study processing details: Amplification of reference gene primers was used by the study to estimate nucleated cell counts. Here immunoSEQ multiplex PCR was the method, and the copy in TCRdb shows in-frame clones only, minus some. V, J and clone size reflect that table, while D and trimming were determined from the DNA. The sample consists of under 45,000 clones, 76% of them appearing once. The data stem from a study of blood T cell repertoires in COVID-19. Whole-study context: Collection of acute and convalescent COVID-19 samples took place in the United States, Italy and Spain. The analysed material was cDNA or gDNA that came from T cells, B-cell-depleted T cells, or PBMCs.

This chain links TRBV19 with TRBJ1-4; 8 bases align to TRBD1. This receptor was identified in an elderly man with acute or convalescent COVID-19. Source material: peripheral blood. The CDR3 coding sequence is TGTGCCAGTAGGCCGAGAGACAGGGGCGCTAATGAAAAACTGTTTTTT. This gives the protein CASRPRDRGANEKLFF.